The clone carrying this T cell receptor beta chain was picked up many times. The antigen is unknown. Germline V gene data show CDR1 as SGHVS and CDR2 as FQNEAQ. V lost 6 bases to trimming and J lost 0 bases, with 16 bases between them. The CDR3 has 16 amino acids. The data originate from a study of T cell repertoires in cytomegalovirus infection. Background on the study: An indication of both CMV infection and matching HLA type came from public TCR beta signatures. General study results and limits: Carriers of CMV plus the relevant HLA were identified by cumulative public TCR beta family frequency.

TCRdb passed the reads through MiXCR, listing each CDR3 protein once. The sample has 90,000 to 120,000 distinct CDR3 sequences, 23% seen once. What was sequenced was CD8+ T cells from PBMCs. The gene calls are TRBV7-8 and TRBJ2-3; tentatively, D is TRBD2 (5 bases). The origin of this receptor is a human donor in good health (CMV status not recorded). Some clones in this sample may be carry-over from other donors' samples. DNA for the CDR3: TGTGCCAGCAGACCGGACTGGGCGGAGAGCACAGATACGCAGTATTTT. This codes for CASRPDWAESTDTQYF.